The 22 T cell receptor beta chains presented below share a single source sample, sequenced in a study of cytomegalovirus exposure and HLA in healthy donors. Primers included in the PCR were 60 Vbeta and 13 Jbeta primers. The protocol was immunoSEQ multiplex PCR, while the TCRdb copy is restricted to in-frame clones and leaves out a portion. The sample holds under 200,000 clones, approximately 84% seen once. The sequenced material came from PBMCs. The receptors were sampled from a male donor in good health and CMV-seropositive.

The chain links TRBV27 to TRBJ2-5, with 7 bases matching TRBD2. From germline, CDR1 is MNHEY and CDR2 SMNVEV (reference sequence). This CDR3 is 13 amino acids long. V shed 6 bases, J shed 4 bases, and the junction held 5 bases outside the gene matches. The CDR3 region is CASRWTRGETQYF. CDR3 DNA sequence: TGTGCCAGCAGATGGACTAGGGGAGAGACCCAGTACTTC.

V usage is TRBV21-1 and J usage is TRBJ1-2. TRBV21-1 represents a pseudogene. The CDR3 is made up of 15 amino acids. For the CDR3, the DNA is TGTGCCAGCAGCAACAGCGGTACAGAGCCCGGTGGCTACACCTTC. Its translation is CASSNSGTEPGGYTF.

This rearrangement joins TRBV19 to TRBJ1-1; TRBD1 aligns across 8 bases. Trimming removed 3 bases from V and 6 bases from J; junction bases left unmatched: 6. The germline V gene has CDR1 LNHDA and CDR2 SQIVND (reference sequence). The CDR3 runs to 14 residues. The CDR3 region has the DNA TGTGCCAGTAGTATTCAGGGGGCGCGCGCTGAAGCTTTCTTT. Amino acid sequence: CASSIQGARAEAFF.

This clone is a singleton in its sample. The chain has TRBV27 and TRBJ1-1; tentative D call: TRBD1 (5 bases). The length of the CDR3 is 15 residues. V lost 3 bases to trimming and J lost 5 bases, with 16 bases between them. Germline V lookup: CDR1 MNHEY, CDR2 SMNVEV (reference sequence). CDR3 loop: CASSFHRGGGTEAFF. The CDR3 nucleotides are TGTGCCAGCAGTTTTCACCGGGGCGGGGGGACTGAAGCTTTCTTT.

Comments on this clone: The CDR3 ends on some other residue instead of the conserved phenylalanine or tryptophan, so this is likely a read error. V and J are TRBV30 and TRBJ1-2; D is unclear. This CDR3 region has 13 residues. V was trimmed by 1 base and J by 6 bases, leaving 12 bases between them. From germline, CDR1 is GTSNPN and CDR2 SVGIG (reference sequence). In DNA, the CDR3 is TGTGCCTGGAGTGAACACGGAGGGAATGGCTACACCCTC. Its protein product is CAWSEHGGNGYTL.

The rearrangement links TRBV11-2 to TRBJ2-1; 9 bases are a match to TRBD2. The CDR3 length is 17 residues. Germline CDR1 reads SGHAT; CDR2 reads FQNNGV. Unmatched junction bases numbered 4, after V lost 1 base and J lost 0 bases. The CDR3 sequence: CASSLVTSGYSYNEQFF. The CDR3 DNA reads as TGTGCCAGCAGCTTAGTGACTAGCGGCTACTCCTACAATGAGCAGTTCTTC.

V usage is TRBV5-1 and J usage is TRBJ2-1; tentatively, D is TRBD2 (6 bases). The CDR3 covers 14 residues. Trimming shortened V by 2 bases and J by 3 bases, and 9 bases separated the two germline ends. The germline CDR1 and CDR2 sequences are SGHRS and YFSETQ. CDR3 nucleotides: TGCGCCAGCAGCTTACTAGCAGACTACAATGAGCAGTTCTTC. Translated: CASSLLADYNEQFF.

CDR3 nucleotides: TGTGCCATCAGTGAGTGGCAGGGGGCGCGGGAGCAGTACTTC. Translated: CAISEWQGAREQYF. The chain employs TRBV10-3 and TRBJ2-7, with 8 nucleotides matching TRBD1. This CDR3 has 14 amino acids. Per germline, CDR1 ENHRY and CDR2 SYGVKD. V lost 1 base, J lost 7 bases, and 6 bases stayed unmatched.

The chain joins TRBV4-3 to TRBJ2-1, with D possibly TRBD2 on 6 matching bases. This CDR3 is 15 amino acids long. V was shortened by 3 bases and J by 1 base, with 10 bases between the two germline ends. CDR1 and CDR2 from the germline V gene are LGHNA and YSLEER. The DNA for the CDR3 is TGCGCCAGCAGCCATCCGGGGAGGTCCTACAATGAGCAGTTCTTC. Translating gives CASSHPGRSYNEQFF.

Only a few counts were recorded for this clone. This sequence joins TRBV5-6 and TRBJ2-7; 8 nucleotides align to TRBD2. Germline trimming cut 2 bases from V and 5 bases from J; bases unmatched to any gene: 6. Per the germline V gene, CDR1 is SGHDT and CDR2 is YYEEEE. The CDR3 spans 14 residues. CDR3 in amino acids: CASSFVGRAHEQYF. The DNA for the CDR3 is TGTGCCAGCAGCTTTGTCGGGAGGGCCCACGAGCAGTACTTC.

This chain links TRBV5-4 with TRBJ2-3; 7 bases align to TRBD1. The CDR3 contains 15 residues. From germline, CDR1 is SGHNT and CDR2 YYREEE (reference sequence). V was clipped by 4 bases and J by 1 base; unmatched bases: 6. The DNA of the CDR3 is TGTGCCAGCAGCCCGGACAGGATGCGCACAGATACGCAGTATTTT. This gives the protein CASSPDRMRTDTQYF.

The chain couples TRBV7-6 to TRBJ2-7; D ambiguous. This CDR3 region has 13 residues. Germline loops: CDR1 SGHVS, CDR2 FNYEAQ. V was shortened by 2 bases and J by 2 bases, with 7 bases between the two germline ends. The CDR3 sequence is CASSLKSAYEQYF. In DNA, the CDR3 is TGTGCCAGCAGCTTAAAGAGTGCCTACGAGCAGTACTTC.

This clone was recorded a few times. In nucleotides, the CDR3 is TGTGCCAGCAGCGAACAGGGATATGGCTACACCTTC. Its translation is CASSEQGYGYTF. V usage is TRBV2 and J usage is TRBJ1-2, with a possible D match to TRBD1 (6 bases). V lost 6 bases, J lost 5 bases, and 10 bases lay in between. Germline V gene data show CDR1 as SNHLY and CDR2 as FYNNEI. The CDR3 loop spans 12 amino acids. Complete variable domain (other parts from reference TRBV2 and TRBJ1-2): EPEVTQTPSHQVTQMGQEVILRCVPISNHLYFYWYRQILGQKVEFLVSFYNNEISEKSEIFDDQFSVERPDGSNFTLKIRSTKLEDSAMYFCASSEQGYGYTFGSGTRLTVV.

The chain recombines TRBV4-1 with TRBJ1-1; 9 positions match TRBD1. Germline V gives CDR1 MGHRA, CDR2 YSYEKL. With 7 bases clipped from V and 5 bases from J, the junction kept 14 bases outside the gene matches. The CDR3 runs 16 residues. The DNA of the CDR3 is TGCGCCAGCAACCACGGACAGGGGCCCGGGGGGACTGAAGCTTTCTTT. Residues: CASNHGQGPGGTEAFF.

The chain recombines TRBV2 with TRBJ2-4; TRBD2 agrees at 9 bases. The CDR3 spans 15 residues. Unmatched junction bases numbered 12, after V lost 6 bases and J lost 9 bases. Germline CDR1 SNHLY, CDR2 FYNNEI. The CDR3 nucleotides are TGTGCCAGCAGGGGAGGGCGGGAGGGCGAGGGCATTCAGTACTTC. This sequence encodes CASRGGREGEGIQYF.

This chain joins TRBV6-5 and TRBJ2-1; no clear D gene. The CDR3 is 16 residues long. The germline V and J ends were trimmed by 0 bases and 0 bases, with 9 bases remaining between them. Germline V gives CDR1 MNHEY, CDR2 SVGAGI. CDR3 bases: TGTGCCAGCAGTTACTCGTCATACAGCTCCTACAATGAGCAGTTCTTC. It codes for CASSYSSYSSYNEQFF.

The V and J genes are TRBV18 and TRBJ1-5, with 8 bases fitting TRBD1. CDR3 length: 16 amino acids. Per germline, CDR1 KGHSH and CDR2 LQKENI. Trimming removed 2 bases from V and 3 bases from J; junction bases left unmatched: 6. The CDR3 reads CASSPGTGVNNQPQHF. The CDR3 DNA reads TGTGCCAGCTCACCAGGGACAGGAGTAAACAATCAGCCCCAGCATTTT.

The chain couples TRBV27 to TRBJ2-6; TRBD2 matches 10 bases. Germline CDR1 MNHEY, CDR2 SMNVEV (reference sequence). The CDR3 is made up of 16 amino acids. V shed 5 bases and J 10 bases; nucleotides not matched to a gene: 11. The CDR3, as DNA: TGTGCCAGCAGTACCCGACTAGCGGGCCTTCGAAACGTCCTGACTTTC. Encoded protein: CASSTRLAGLRNVLTF.

The chain is built from TRBV19 and TRBJ2-3; 11 bases match TRBD2. Germline CDR1 reads LNHDA; CDR2 reads SQIVND (reference sequence). CDR3 length equals 16 residues. J was trimmed by 5 bases and V by 5 bases; bases with no gene match: 9. DNA for the CDR3: TGTGCCAGTAGTGTTACTAGCGGGAGCCTGGGAGATACGCAGTATTTT. Encoded protein: CASSVTSGSLGDTQYF.

The chain links TRBV29-1 to TRBJ2-5; D may be TRBD2 (5 bases). Trimming took 1 base from V and 2 from J, leaving 11 bases between them. The germline V gene has CDR1 SQVTM and CDR2 ANQGSEA. The CDR3 runs to 14 residues. This chain's CDR3 is CSVEGVGGQETQYF. CDR3 nucleotides: TGCAGCGTTGAAGGGGTGGGCGGGCAAGAGACCCAGTACTTC.

This clone was detected once. The gene calls are TRBV5-8 and TRBJ1-5; 8 nucleotides line up with TRBD1. The CDR3 extends over 15 amino acids. Germline V gene data show CDR1 as SGHTS and CDR2 as YDEGEE. V dropped 4 bases and J dropped 6; count of bases not matched to a gene: 9. In DNA, the CDR3 is TGTGCCAGCAGCCCCCGGGACAGGTCCAGTCAGCCCCAGCATTTT. It is translated as CASSPRDRSSQPQHF.

This chain links TRBV18 with TRBJ1-4; D possibly corresponds to TRBD1 (5 bases). Germline V CDR1 and CDR2: KGHSH, LQKENI. The CDR3 has 16 residues. Deletions cut 4 bases from V and 0 bases from J, with 12 bases between. CDR3 protein: CASSHAPGTTNEKLFF. The CDR3, as DNA: TGTGCCAGCTCACATGCTCCAGGGACAACTAATGAAAAACTGTTTTTT.